This TCR beta chain was retrieved from a study of patients and donors after allogeneic stem cell transplantation. TCRdb re-analysed the RT-PCR reads in MiXCR, keeping a single row per CDR3 protein. This table has about a million distinct CDR3 sequences, under 20% appearing once. CDR1 SGHTA and CDR2 FQGNSA come from the germline V gene. The V end was cut by 4 bases, the J end by 2 bases, with 15 bases between. The CDR3 is made up of 15 amino acids. The V and J genes are TRBV7-2 and TRBJ2-7, with TRBD1 as a possible D gene (6 bases). Input material: blood, either unsorted or a sorted T cell fraction (not recorded which). This TCR came from a human donor who was either an allogeneic HSCT recipient or a stem cell or donor lymphocyte infusion donor (not recorded which). It is not recorded whose cells these are; they may come from a transplant donor. The CDR3 reads CASSSTDRNPYEQYF. Written as DNA, the CDR3 is TGTGCCAGCAGCTCCACGGACAGAAATCCCTACGAGCAGTACTTC.